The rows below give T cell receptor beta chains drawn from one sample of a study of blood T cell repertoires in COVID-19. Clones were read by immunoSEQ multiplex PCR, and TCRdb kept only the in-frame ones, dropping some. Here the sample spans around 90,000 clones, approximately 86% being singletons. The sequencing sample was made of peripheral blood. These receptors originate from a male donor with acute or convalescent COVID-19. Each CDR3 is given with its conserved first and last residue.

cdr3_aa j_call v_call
CSAVGLGGGETQYF TRBJ2-5 TRBV29-1
CAISDKRQGNTGELFF TRBJ2-2 TRBV10-3
CASSPPEAQDTQYF TRBJ2-3 TRBV18
CASSPRPRDSINNEQFF TRBJ2-1 TRBV19
CASGLSGVGGHSGANVLTF TRBJ2-6 TRBV12-5
CASSYRQGFEPQHF TRBJ1-5 TRBV6-8
CASSSPGLAGQETQYF TRBJ2-5 TRBV5-6
CARPTLTRGDTTNQPQHF TRBJ1-5 TRBV5-1
CASSSPRGVTYNSPLHF TRBJ1-6 TRBV18
CASSQGLAGGRQETQYF TRBJ2-5 TRBV5-1
CASSYRRTGAEKLFF TRBJ1-4 TRBV6-5
CASSDWGVRAKNIQYF TRBJ2-4 TRBV6-4
CASSPRTGGFIYGYTF TRBJ1-2 TRBV7-8
CASSPGTVYSNQPQHF TRBJ1-5 TRBV18
CASSPKGGQASYEQYF TRBJ2-7 TRBV5-1
CASGVRAYNSPLHF TRBJ1-6 TRBV6-6
CASSQDGVAGAGTKNIQYF TRBJ2-4 TRBV4-2
CASSPGQGVTEAFF TRBJ1-1 TRBV6-5
CAISGSGGEYEQYF TRBJ2-7 TRBV10-3
CAISESIGAGNTEAFF TRBJ1-1 TRBV10-3
CASSIGRDRGHEQYF TRBJ2-7 TRBV19
CASSLYQYTDTQYF TRBJ2-3 TRBV7-3
CASSPWDRNEQFF TRBJ2-1 TRBV18
CASTSTGGYEKLFF TRBJ1-4 TRBV6-5
CASSLLASGGPRADTQYF TRBJ2-3 TRBV27
CASSPRRGGTGELFF TRBJ2-2 TRBV16
CASRSTGGGVAFF TRBJ1-1 TRBV28
CASSRTGGEKLFF TRBJ1-4 TRBV7-8
CASSLGYGQGTEAFF TRBJ1-1 TRBV7-2
CASTDAGRDTDTQYF TRBJ2-3 TRBV19
CASSQGDSQQPQHF TRBJ1-5 TRBV3-1/TRBV3-2
CASSWGDEKLFF TRBJ1-4 TRBV7-9
CASTRGKAFGASYGYTF TRBJ1-2 TRBV19
CSASYGGPQHF TRBJ1-5 TRBV20-1
CSASNRGSHEQYF TRBJ2-7 TRBV20-1
CASRRGRNTEAFF TRBJ1-1 TRBV2
CASSEDSYGYTF TRBJ1-2 TRBV2
CASSLAGGPTGELFF TRBJ2-2 TRBV11-3
CAWSVSQGPYEQYF TRBJ2-7 TRBV30
CASSLASASGYSYEQYF TRBJ2-7 TRBV7-6
CASSLGLEEKLFF TRBJ1-4 TRBV7-8